This T cell receptor beta chain is from a study of beta chain features in type 1 diabetes (dated by TCRdb to between 2018 and 2020). With respect to the entire study: Patients and healthy donors did not differ in mean age, gender distribution, total cell number or subset yield. A total of 90 million to 120 million sorted cells were examined across all samples, and a strong correlation was observed between cell number per subset and RNA yield. Naive and central memory subsets were obtained from all 30 or so donors, but regulatory and stem cell-like memory subsets were isolated from only 8 patients and about 8 healthy donors. The study compared TCRB repertoires of sorted circulating CD4+ T cell subsets between recently diagnosed type 1 diabetes patients and matched healthy donors. Results the study describes overall, beyond this receptor: Type 1 diabetes patients showed a moderate but significant shortening of TCRB CDR3 length in all four CD4+ subsets. Because cDNA rather than genomic DNA was sequenced, highly expressing activated cells could have been over-represented, although no difference in activation and CD3 levels was found between groups. PCR might favor shorter templates, but patient and control samples were amplified and corrected together, so any skew would affect both groups equally. At VDJ recombination sites, type 1 diabetes patients had fewer insertions and more deleted nucleotides, which implies abnormalities in thymic rearrangement. Because the HLA sub-analyses included only small numbers of individuals, any influence of HLA type on TCRB rearrangement was left unresolved. Naive, central memory and regulatory TCRB repertoires appeared to be more alike among patients than among healthy donors.

All of the isolated RNA was reverse transcribed with the High Capacity cDNA Reverse Transcription Kit, so expressed TCRB transcripts were sequenced. Naive, central memory and regulatory T cell samples underwent deep immunoSEQ sequencing, averaging about 3.57 million total reads per sample. After sorted cells were lysed in RLT buffer, RNA was extracted with DNase-treated RNeasy Micro or Mini kits, with the choice depending on cell number. Each cell subset was processed separately to prevent cross-contamination, with patient and healthy donor samples processed together. The immunoSEQ multiplex PCR was used to amplify TCRB sequences from cDNA, generating 87-bp fragments that spanned the CDR3 region. Sequencing of the amplicons was done on the Illumina HiSeq platform. The study's own analysis went as follows. Synthetic template baselines were used to correct PCR bias computationally, reads within Hamming distance 2 were collapsed, and singletons that could not be merged were discarded. Reads were aligned to IMGT to assign V, D and J genes, CDR3 length, and insertions or deletions at six rearrangement sites. Within each subset, clonotype counts were normalized to sorted cell number, and only after that were true diversity and Gini coefficients computed with the tcR R package. The overlap coefficient, calculated on TCRB nucleotide sequences, was used to quantify repertoire sharing. The table was pulled from immuneACCESS by TCRdb, which kept in-frame rearrangements only. Such tables lose some clones; where checked, under half of the loss comes from unresolved V genes, and the rest has no known cause. V, J and clone size are taken as reported in that table, and D and trimming were inferred from the DNA itself. Counted in this sample were under 200,000 clones; just over 8% of them appeared once. The top ten clonotypes cover 0.54% of the sample.

Each donor gave one peripheral blood draw, approximately 120 mL on average, collected into heparinised tubes. A BD FACSAria II was used to sort naive, central memory, regulatory and stem cell-like memory CD4+ T cells with a panel that included CD45RO, CCR7, CD25, CD127, CD95 and CD27. A purity above 95% was achieved for all sorted populations. PBMCs were separated immediately by Lymphoprep density gradient centrifugation and were stained directly, without being cultured. To minimize batch effects, samples were stained and sorted in pairs, one healthy donor with one patient per experiment. Its CDR3 holds 15 amino acids, cysteine through phenylalanine. This entry keeps only the CDR3 DNA: 45 bases, framed from base 1. The germline V gene (reference sequence) sets CDR1 to MNHEY and CDR2 to SMNVEV. V is cut back by 2 bases and J by 7 bases, with 7 bases in the junction unmatched. There are a few counts of this clone. Its antigen specificity is not known. It has no much larger one-base neighbor in the sample; base qualities were not kept.

The sequenced sample consisted of central memory CD4+ T cells from blood. The V and J genes are TRBV27 and TRBJ2-2, and TRBD1 aligns with 7 junction nucleotides. The receptor's source is a woman between 18 and 29 years old with type 1 diabetes. The DNA sequence is given as TGTGCCAGCAGTTTAGAGACAGGGAGAATCGGGGAGCTGTTTTTT. Translated, this gives CASSLETGRIGELFF.